This T cell receptor (beta chain) appears in the sequencing data of a study of tumor and adjacent non-tumor tissue in lung cancer. The overall study: Patients comprised 12 adenocarcinoma, 2 squamous cell carcinoma and 1 small cell lung cancer. General study points: TCR diversity was significantly greater in tumor than normal lung tissue. Top 100 clones took a larger repertoire share in normal lung.

CDR3 size: 14 residues. Germline CDR1 and CDR2: SGHAT and FQDESV (reference sequence). RNA was extracted from bulk tissue without any cell sorting. More than 3 cm separated this lung sample from the edge of the tumor. TCRbeta libraries were built with three rounds of nested PCR, modified from ARM-PCR. TCRdb itself ran the multiplex PCR reads through MiXCR, one entry per CDR3 protein. The sample yields 70,000 to 90,000 distinct CDR3 sequences, around 80% seen once. Turning to this clonotype: The antigen remains undetermined. Mismatch with germline at one junction end may stem from a read error.

Sequencing input: distant non-tumor lung tissue. The chain combines TRBV11-1 with TRBJ1-1; the D gene is possibly TRBD1 (5 bases). The TCR originated in a man aged 55 to 70 with non-small cell lung cancer. CDR3: CASSLEAGRTEAIF. The CDR3 nucleotides read TGTGCCAGCAGCTTAGAAGCAGGGCGCACTGAAGCTATCTTT.